These 20 T cell receptor beta chains originate from one sample sequenced in a study of human T cells and chemical hapten exposure. A single record per CDR3 protein comes from TCRdb applying MiXCR to the 5' RACE reads. The table has approximately 80,000 distinct CDR3 sequences, more than 15% seen once. Extraction yielded total RNA from whole blood (unfractionated). All receptors derive from a female donor in good health.

On this clonotype: The junction does not match germline at one end; this may be a read error. The chain employs TRBV7-9 and TRBJ1-1; D gene ambiguous. Germline V gives CDR1 SEHNR, CDR2 FQNEAQ (reference sequence). The CDR3 contains 13 residues. This chain's CDR3 is CASSLAAGTEAFF. As DNA, the CDR3 is TGTGCCAGCAGCCTAGCCGCTGGGACTGAAGCTTTCTTT.

The chain recombines TRBV5-1 with TRBJ2-3; D is possibly TRBD2 (6 bases). The germline V gene encodes CDR1 SGHRS and CDR2 YFSETQ. This CDR3 has 13 residues. Trimming took 2 bases from V and 5 from J, leaving 9 bases between them. The CDR3 nucleotides read TGCGCCAGCAGCTTTTACGGGGGAGATACGCAGTATTTT. Protein sequence: CASSFYGGDTQYF. Based on the CDR3 plus reference TRBV5-1 and TRBJ2-3, the full variable domain is KAGVTQTPRYLIKTRGQQVTLSCSPISGHRSVSWYQQTPGQGLQFLFEYFSETQRNKGNFPGRFSGRQFSNSRSEMNVSTLELGDSALYLCASSFYGGDTQYFGPGTRLTVL.

The rearrangement links TRBV12-3 or TRBV12-4 to TRBJ2-3; D assignment may be TRBD1 or TRBD2 (5 bases each). The V end was cut by 0 bases, the J end by 0 bases, with 10 bases between. The CDR3 is 16 amino acids. The CDR3 DNA follows: TGTGCCAGCAGTTTAGCTGGGACCTCTAGCACAGATACGCAGTATTTT. Translation gives CASSLAGTSSTDTQYF.

The table lists this clonotype with many counts. The V call is TRBV6-1, the J call TRBJ2-4; a possible D gene is TRBD2 (5 bases). From germline, CDR1 is MNHNS and CDR2 SASEGT. The CDR3 extends over 13 amino acids. V was pared by 1 base and J by 7 bases, with 8 bases between. CDR3 region: CASSEGLNNIQYF. The CDR3 DNA reads as TGTGCCAGCAGTGAAGGACTAAACAACATTCAGTACTTC.

This clonotype was counted ten times or more. The genes are TRBV6-1 and TRBJ2-7; D is unresolved. The CDR3 covers 12 residues. V was clipped by 7 bases and J by 4 bases, with 11 bases between them. Germline V gene sequence: CDR1 MNHNS, CDR2 SASEGT. In DNA, the CDR3 is TGTGCCAGCAAAGGGAACGTTTACGAGCAGTACTTC. Translation: CASKGNVYEQYF.

The chain combines TRBV2 with TRBJ2-7, with 9 bases identical to TRBD1. Trimming cost V 0 bases and J 5 bases; bases outside gene matches: 5. The germline CDR1 and CDR2 sequences are SNHLY and FYNNEI. The CDR3 spans 15 residues. The DNA of the CDR3 is TGTGCCAGCAGTGAAGCGGTAACAGGGGGCAACGAGCAGTACTTC. As protein: CASSEAVTGGNEQYF.

CDR3 nucleotides: TGTGCCAGCAGTTCAGGCAGGTTCACAGATACGCAGTATTTT. Translated, it gives CASSSGRFTDTQYF. The V and J genes are TRBV28 and TRBJ2-3; D remains ambiguous. Per the germline V gene, CDR1 is MDHEN and CDR2 is SYDVKM. V was trimmed by 4 bases and J by 2 bases, leaving 10 bases between them. CDR3 length: 14 amino acids.

This clonotype was counted ten times or more. The chain has TRBV2 and TRBJ2-3, with D unresolved. The CDR3 is made up of 11 amino acids. Trimming cost V 9 bases and J 2 bases, with 6 bases left between them. Germline V gene data show CDR1 as SNHLY and CDR2 as FYNNEI. The CDR3 DNA is TGTGCCAGTAGTTACACAGATACGCAGTATTTT. It yields the protein CASSYTDTQYF.

V and J are TRBV6-5 and TRBJ1-1; D perhaps matches TRBD1 (5 bases). There are 13 residues in the CDR3. Trimming removed 5 bases at V and 5 bases at J, with 12 bases between. Germline-derived CDR1 and CDR2 are MNHEY and SVGAGI. CDR3 in amino acids: CASSRGVETEAFF. CDR3 nucleotide sequence: TGTGCCAGCAGTCGGGGGGTTGAGACTGAAGCTTTCTTT.

V is TRBV27 and J is TRBJ2-3; a possible D gene is TRBD2 (5 bases). Germline V gene data show CDR1 as MNHEY and CDR2 as SMNVEV (reference sequence). The length of the CDR3 is 13 residues. V was pared by 6 bases and J by 6 bases, with 13 bases between. The CDR3 protein is CASRRPDSDTQYF. The CDR3 DNA is TGTGCCAGCAGAAGACCGGACTCGGATACGCAGTATTTT.

The genes are TRBV25-1 and TRBJ2-7; D remains ambiguous. Between the trimmed V and J ends, which lost 4 bases and 4 bases, there was a span of 8 bases. Germline V gene lookup returns CDR1 MGHDK and CDR2 SYGVNS. The CDR3 extends over 12 amino acids. The chain's CDR3 is CASSGSGYEQYF. The CDR3 DNA sequence: TGTGCCAGCAGTGGAAGTGGATACGAGCAGTACTTC.

This clonotype occurred a few times. This sequence joins TRBV7-2 and TRBJ1-2; 8 nucleotides align to TRBD1. This CDR3 has 13 residues. Germline V gene data show CDR1 as SGHTA and CDR2 as FQGNSA. V trimming: 5 bases; J trimming: 4 bases; junction bases outside the gene matches: 3. The CDR3 DNA follows: TGTGCCAGCAGCCGGACAGGGCCCTATGGCTACACCTTC. The encoded protein is CASSRTGPYGYTF.

This clonotype has more than one count but fewer than ten. The chain combines TRBV5-5 with TRBJ1-1, with TRBD1 matching 9 bases. Germline V gene data show CDR1 as SGHKS and CDR2 as YYEKEE (reference sequence). This CDR3 is built from 14 residues. With V trimmed by 4 bases and J by 7 bases, 8 bases remained unmatched. CDR3 DNA: TGTGCCAGCAGCGTTGAAGGACAGGGGATTGAAGCTTTCTTT. This codes for CASSVEGQGIEAFF.

The gene calls are TRBV29-1 and TRBJ2-1, with TRBD1 as a possible D gene (5 bases). V shed 4 bases and J shed 8 bases, with 9 bases lying between them. CDR3 size: 11 residues. Per the germline V gene, CDR1 is SQVTM and CDR2 is ANQGSEA. CDR3 DNA sequence: TGCAGCGTTGGTCAGGGTGATGAGCAGTTCTTC. This translates into CSVGQGDEQFF.

This clonotype has only a few counts. The gene calls are TRBV9 and TRBJ2-3, with 8 positions matching TRBD2. The germline CDR1 and CDR2 sequences are SGDLS and YYNGEE. Trimming cost V 0 bases and J 0 bases; bases outside gene matches: 0. This CDR3 has 15 residues. CDR3 sequence reads: CASSVASGSTDTQYF. The CDR3 DNA reads as TGTGCCAGCAGCGTAGCTAGCGGGAGCACAGATACGCAGTATTTT.

The J gene is TRBJ2-5, the V gene TRBV19; D gene unclear. CDR1 LNHDA and CDR2 SQIVND come from the germline V gene (reference sequence). This CDR3 contains 13 residues. Trimming left V 5 bases short and J 5 bases short, with 12 bases between. The chain's CDR3 is CASSPWAPETQYF. In DNA form, the CDR3 reads TGTGCCAGTAGTCCCTGGGCCCCGGAGACCCAGTACTTC.

The chain links TRBV7-2 to TRBJ2-1; 11 nucleotides align to TRBD2. After removal of 2 bases from V and 9 bases from J, the junction contained 0 bases not matched to a gene. Germline-derived CDR1 and CDR2 are SGHTA and FQGNSA. The CDR3 runs to 13 residues. As DNA, the CDR3 is TGTGCCAGCAGCTTAACTAGCGGGGGTGAGCAGTTCTTC. It yields the protein CASSLTSGGEQFF.

The chain uses TRBV3-1 and TRBJ2-1; unclear D gene. The V and J ends lost 1 base and 0 bases respectively, with 4 bases between them. The CDR3 spans 14 residues. Germline loops: CDR1 LGHDT, CDR2 YNNKEL (reference sequence). The chain's CDR3 is CASSQGSSYNEQFF. CDR3 DNA sequence: TGTGCCAGCAGCCAAGGTAGCTCCTACAATGAGCAGTTCTTC.

Many counts were recorded for this clonotype. The gene calls are TRBV27 and TRBJ1-5; D ambiguous. This CDR3 has 16 amino acids. The germline V gene encodes CDR1 MNHEY and CDR2 SMNVEV (reference sequence). V gave up 0 bases and J gave up 1 base, with 10 bases separating them. CDR3 region: CASSLSGSSSNQPQHF. CDR3 nucleotides: TGTGCCAGCAGTTTATCGGGGTCGAGCAGCAATCAGCCCCAGCATTTT.

The chain joins TRBV12-3 or TRBV12-4 to TRBJ2-1; perhaps TRBD1 as D (5 bases). This CDR3 contains 13 residues. With 7 bases removed from V and 8 bases from J, the gap between germline ends came to 15 bases. In DNA, the CDR3 is TGTGCCAGCACCGTCGACAGCGTCGATGAGCAGTTCTTC. It is translated as CASTVDSVDEQFF.